This T cell receptor beta chain was captured by sequencing in a study of control samples from healthy donors and cancer patients. The CDR3 consists of 16 residues. The J segment lost 1 base and the V segment lost 4 bases, leaving 4 bases of the junction unmatched. CDR1 and CDR2 (germline): LGHNT, FRNRAP. Sequencing used immunoSEQ multiplex PCR; TCRdb keeps in-frame clones, though not all of them. The sample lists approximately 120,000 clones, around 88% occurring once. Sequences were obtained from blood. This sequence was found in a woman between 50 and 59 years old in good health. The chain couples TRBV12-5 to TRBJ2-5, with 12 bases aligning to TRBD2. The CDR3 is CASGSTSGRFQETQYF. The CDR3 bases are TGTGCTAGTGGTTCTACTAGCGGGAGGTTCCAAGAGACCCAGTACTTC.